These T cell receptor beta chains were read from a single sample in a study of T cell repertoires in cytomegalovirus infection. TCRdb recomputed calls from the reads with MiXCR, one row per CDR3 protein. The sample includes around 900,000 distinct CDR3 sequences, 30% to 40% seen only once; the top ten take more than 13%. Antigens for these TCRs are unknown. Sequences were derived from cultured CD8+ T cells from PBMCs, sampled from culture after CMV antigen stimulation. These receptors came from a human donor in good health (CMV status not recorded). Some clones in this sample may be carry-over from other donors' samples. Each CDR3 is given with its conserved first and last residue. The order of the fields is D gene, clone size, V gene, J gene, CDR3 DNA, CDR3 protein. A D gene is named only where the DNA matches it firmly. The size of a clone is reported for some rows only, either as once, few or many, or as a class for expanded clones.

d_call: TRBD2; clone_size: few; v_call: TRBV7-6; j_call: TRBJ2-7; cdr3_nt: TGTGCCAGCAGCTTTTTCTTAGCGGGGGAGCAGTACTTC; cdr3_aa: CASSFFLAGEQYF
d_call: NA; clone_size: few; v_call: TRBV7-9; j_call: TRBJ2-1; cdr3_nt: TGTGCCAGCAGCTTAGTTACCAGGTCCTACAATGAGCAGTTCTTC; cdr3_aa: CASSLVTRSYNEQFF
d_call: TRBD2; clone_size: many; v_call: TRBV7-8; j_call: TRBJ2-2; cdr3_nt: TGTGCCAGCAGCCCCCCTAGAAGCGGGGGGACTGGGGAGCTGTTTTTT; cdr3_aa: CASSPPRSGGTGELFF
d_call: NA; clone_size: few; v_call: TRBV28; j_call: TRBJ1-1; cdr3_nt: TGTGCCAGCAGTTTGGTCCCGGGACAAAACACTGAAGCTTTCTTT; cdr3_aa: CASSLVPGQNTEAFF
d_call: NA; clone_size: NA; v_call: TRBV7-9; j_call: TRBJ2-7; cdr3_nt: TGTGCCAGCACCGATCCATACCACCTTGGACAGATCTACGAGCAGTACTTC; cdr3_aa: CASTDPYHLGQIYEQYF
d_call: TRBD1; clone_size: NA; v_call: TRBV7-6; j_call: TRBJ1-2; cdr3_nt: TGTGCCAGCAGCTTAGGGGCAGGGGGGCCAGGCTACACCTTC; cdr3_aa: CASSLGAGGPGYTF
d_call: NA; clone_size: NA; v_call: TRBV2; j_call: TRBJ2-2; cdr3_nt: TGTGCCAGCAGTGAATGGGCAGGGCGCGGCGGGGAGCTGTTTTTT; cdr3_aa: CASSEWAGRGGELFF
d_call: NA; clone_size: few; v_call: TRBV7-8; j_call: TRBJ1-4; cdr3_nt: TGTGCCAGCAGCCCCCCCCCAGCAACTAATGAAAAACTGTTTTTT; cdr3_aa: CASSPPPATNEKLFF
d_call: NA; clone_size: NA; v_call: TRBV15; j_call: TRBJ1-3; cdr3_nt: TGTGCCACCAAAACAACGCGGGCCTCTGGAAACACCATATATTTT; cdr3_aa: CATKTTRASGNTIYF
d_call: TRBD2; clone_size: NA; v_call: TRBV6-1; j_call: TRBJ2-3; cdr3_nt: TGTGCCAGCAGTGTCCTGCTAGCGGAAGCAGATACGCAGTATTTT; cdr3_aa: CASSVLLAEADTQYF
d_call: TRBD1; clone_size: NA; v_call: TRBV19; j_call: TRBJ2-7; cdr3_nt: TGTGCCAGTACCCCGGGACAGGGCCCCGGGACCTACGAGCAGTACTTC; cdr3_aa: CASTPGQGPGTYEQYF
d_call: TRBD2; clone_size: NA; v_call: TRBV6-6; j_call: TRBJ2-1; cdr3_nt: TGTGCCAGCAGTGACCTAGCGGGGGGCCACTCCTACAATGAGCAGTTCTTC; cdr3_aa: CASSDLAGGHSYNEQFF
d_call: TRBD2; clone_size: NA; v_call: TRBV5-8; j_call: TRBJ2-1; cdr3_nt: TGTGCCAGCAGCCCACCTTCTGGGGCGGGGGGGCTCCTTAACTACAATGAGCAGTTCTTC; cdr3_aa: CASSPPSGAGGLLNYNEQFF
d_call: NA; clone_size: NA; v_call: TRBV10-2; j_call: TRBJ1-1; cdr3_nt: TGCGCCAGCAGTGAGTCCCGCATCACTGAAGCTTTCTTT; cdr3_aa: CASSESRITEAFF
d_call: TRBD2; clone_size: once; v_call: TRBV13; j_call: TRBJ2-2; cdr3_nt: TGTGCCAGCAGCTTCTCGAGCGGGGGGGCCAGAGGCGGGGAGCTGTTTTTT; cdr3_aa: CASSFSSGGARGGELFF
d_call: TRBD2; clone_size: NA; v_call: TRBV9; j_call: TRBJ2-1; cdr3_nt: TGTGCCAGCAGCGGACACCATAGCGCAGGGCGGGGGGGCCTTTACAATGAGCAGTTCTTC; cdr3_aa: CASSGHHSAGRGGLYNEQFF
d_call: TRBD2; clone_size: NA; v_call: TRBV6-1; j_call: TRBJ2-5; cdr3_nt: TGTGCCAGCAGGGCGGGGGGGCGTAGGATCGACCAGTACTTC; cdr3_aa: CASRAGGRRIDQYF
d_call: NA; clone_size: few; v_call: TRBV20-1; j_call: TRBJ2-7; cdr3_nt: TGCAGTGCTAGAGTCCCGCAAGGGGAAAGCTACGAGCAGTACTTC; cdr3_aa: CSARVPQGESYEQYF
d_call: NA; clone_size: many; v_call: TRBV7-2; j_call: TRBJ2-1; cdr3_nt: TGTGCCAGCAGCGATGACGGTAGCTCCTACAATGAGCAGTTCTTC; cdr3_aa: CASSDDGSSYNEQFF
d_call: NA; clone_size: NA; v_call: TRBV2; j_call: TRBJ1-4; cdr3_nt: TGTGCCACCCAACTAAAGGGTGAAAAACTGTTTTTT; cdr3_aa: CATQLKGEKLFF
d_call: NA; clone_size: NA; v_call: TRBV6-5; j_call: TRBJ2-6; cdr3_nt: TGTGCCAGCAGTATCGGAGGGTGGGGTTCTGGGGCCAACGTCCTGACTTTC; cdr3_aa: CASSIGGWGSGANVLTF
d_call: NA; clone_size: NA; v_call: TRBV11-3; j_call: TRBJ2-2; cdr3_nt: TGTGCCAGCAGCCGAGAGGGAGATACCGGGGAGCTGTTTTTT; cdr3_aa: CASSREGDTGELFF
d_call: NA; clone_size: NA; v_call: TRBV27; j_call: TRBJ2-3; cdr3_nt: TGTGCCAGCAGTCCGCCGGGACTTTCTAGAACAGATACGCAGTATTTT; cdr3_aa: CASSPPGLSRTDTQYF
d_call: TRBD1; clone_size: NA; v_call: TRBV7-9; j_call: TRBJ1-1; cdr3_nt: TGTGCCAGCAGCTCTCGGACAGGGGAAGACGACACTGAAGCTTTCTTT; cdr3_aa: CASSSRTGEDDTEAFF
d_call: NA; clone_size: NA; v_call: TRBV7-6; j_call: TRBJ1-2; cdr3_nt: TGTGCCAGCAGCTTGACACCCGGGACAACCTATGGCTACACCTTC; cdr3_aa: CASSLTPGTTYGYTF
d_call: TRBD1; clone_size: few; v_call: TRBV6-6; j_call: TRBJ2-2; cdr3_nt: TGTGCCAGCAGATCCTCCGTGGGACAGGGTTTCACCGGGGAGCTGTTTTTT; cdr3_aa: CASRSSVGQGFTGELFF